This T cell receptor beta chain stems from a study of blood T cell repertoires in COVID-19. Study-wide context: The study drew acute and convalescent COVID-19 samples from the United States, Italy and Spain. T cells, B-cell-depleted T cells, or PBMCs provided the cDNA or gDNA that served as material.

In the original processing: By means of reference gene primer amplification, nucleated cell counts were estimated. The repertoire was sequenced with immunoSEQ multiplex PCR; TCRdb's copy has only in-frame clones and lacks some. That table is the source of V, J and clone size, and D and trimming were worked out from the DNA. The sample holds under 150,000 clones, approximately 80% seen once. Per the germline V gene, CDR1 is SEHNR and CDR2 is FQNEAQ (reference sequence). J gave up 5 bases and V 4 bases, and 4 bases lay outside the gene matches. This CDR3 region has 14 residues. The source material was peripheral blood. This sequence was found in a woman aged 45 to 65 with acute or convalescent COVID-19. The V call is TRBV7-9, the J call TRBJ2-7, with 11 nucleotides matching TRBD1. CDR3 amino acids: CASSSGTGGHEQYF. CDR3 DNA: TGTGCCAGCAGCTCCGGGACAGGGGGACACGAGCAGTACTTC.